The following is a T cell receptor (beta chain) sequence with its context. No antigen is known for it. At the DNA level, this CDR3 is encoded by other sequences in the same sample as well. CD45RO-negative, CCR7-selected cells formed the naive CD8 fraction, which excluded terminally differentiated effector memory CD45RA+ cells. Researchers divided each subset's genomic DNA evenly across several immunoSEQ plates. Replicate PCRs run on sorted subsets employed 200 ng DNA, some 33,000 T cell genomes. Sequencing used immunoSEQ multiplex PCR; TCRdb keeps in-frame clones, though not all of them. The data show some 2 million clones, 85% to 95% seen once. The data were obtained in a study of shared clonotypes between healthy human individuals. V dropped 0 bases and J dropped 3 bases, with 9 bases sitting between them. The CDR3 has 14 amino acids. Germline V lookup: CDR1 LGHNA, CDR2 YSLEER. General study findings and limits: Blood was the only sampled material, and tissue repertoires likely differ. Sequencing depth was expected to affect clonotype sharing among donors.

The sample taken for sequencing was naive CD8+ T cells sorted from blood. The source of this sequence is a man in his late teens or twenties in good health. The V and J genes are TRBV4-3 and TRBJ2-7, with a tentative D call TRBD2 (6 bases). The CDR3 protein is CASSQDRGNYEQYF. The CDR3 nucleotides read TGCGCCAGCAGCCAAGATCGCGGGAACTACGAGCAGTACTTC.